This entry lists 31 T cell receptor beta chains sequenced from one sample in a study of identical twins. TCRdb called the 5' RACE reads again in MiXCR, with one record for every CDR3 protein. The table lists 400,000 to 550,000 distinct CDR3 sequences, 22% of them singletons. The same data also contributed to another study, on T cells expressing NK-cell markers.

The specimen sequenced was CD4+ T cells sorted from blood. The receptor set was obtained from a woman between 18 and 29 years old in good health.

A few counts support this clonotype. This chain connects TRBV29-1 to TRBJ2-7, with 9 bases aligning to TRBD1. Germline CDR1 reads SQVTM; CDR2 reads ANQGSEA. This CDR3 region has 12 residues. The trim removed 6 bases at V and 3 bases at J, leaving 3 bases unmatched. Here the CDR3 DNA reads TGCAGCGTGGGACAGGGTTTCTACGAGCAGTACTTC. It codes for CSVGQGFYEQYF.

This clonotype was counted between two and nine times. The J gene is TRBJ1-1, the V gene TRBV9; no firm D call. CDR1 SGDLS and CDR2 YYNGEE come from the germline V gene. The germline V and J ends were trimmed by 3 bases and 0 bases, with 6 bases remaining between them. This CDR3 comprises 13 residues. Written as DNA, the CDR3 is TGTGCCAGCAGCGGGGCCCTGAACACTGAAGCTTTCTTT. It is translated as CASSGALNTEAFF.

The chain joins TRBV6-1 to TRBJ2-7; possibly TRBD2 for D (6 bases). The CDR3 length is 14 residues. Germline V gene data show CDR1 as MNHNS and CDR2 as SASEGT. The ends were cut back, 1 base at V and 7 bases at J, with 14 bases in the middle. Written as DNA, the CDR3 is TGTGCCAGCAGTGAAGGGACTATTGCAAGGGAGCAGTACTTC. Residues: CASSEGTIAREQYF.

The V gene is TRBV6-1, the J gene TRBJ2-5, with TRBD1 matching 9 bases. In germline, CDR1 is MNHNS, CDR2 SASEGT. CDR3 size: 17 residues. V shed 2 bases and J 7 bases; nucleotides not matched to a gene: 14. This CDR3 is CASSEKLGTGRVGTQYF. The CDR3 DNA reads as TGTGCCAGCAGTGAAAAGCTGGGGACAGGGCGCGTGGGGACCCAGTACTTC.

This clonotype appeared a few times. The chain is built from TRBV14 and TRBJ1-1; TRBD1 agrees at 8 bases. Trimming at V came to 0 bases and at J to 2 bases, leaving 8 bases not matched to a gene. CDR3 length equals 17 residues. CDR1 is SGHDN, CDR2 FVKESK, per germline. The CDR3 is CASSQDDRGGYNTEAFF. DNA for the CDR3: TGTGCCAGCAGCCAAGATGACAGGGGCGGTTATAACACTGAAGCTTTCTTT.

The chain is built from TRBV5-1 and TRBJ2-3, with D maybe TRBD1 (5 bases). V was cut by 0 bases and J by 4 bases, with 12 bases left in between. The CDR3 loop spans 15 amino acids. Germline V gene sequence: CDR1 SGHRS, CDR2 YFSETQ. The CDR3 loop is CASSLGRADADTQYF. DNA for the CDR3: TGCGCCAGCAGCTTGGGCAGGGCGGACGCAGATACGCAGTATTTT.

A few counts support this clonotype. The junction departs from the called germline gene at one end, perhaps through a read error. The J gene is TRBJ2-3, the V gene TRBV6-2 or TRBV6-3, with D perhaps TRBD2 (6 bases). The CDR3 extends over 11 amino acids. Germline lookup yields CDR1 MNHEY and CDR2 SVGEGT. CDR3 residues: CASSYKGLPHF. In DNA form, the CDR3 reads TGTGCCAGCAGTTACAAGGGACTGCCTCATTTT.

This chain uses TRBV9 with TRBJ2-1; 8 bases match TRBD2. Per the germline V gene, CDR1 is SGDLS and CDR2 is YYNGEE. V trimming: 0 bases; J trimming: 3 bases; junction bases outside the gene matches: 11. CDR3 length equals 18 residues. CDR3 amino acids: CASSVDGRAGDYYNEQFF. The CDR3 nucleotides are TGTGCCAGCAGCGTAGACGGGAGGGCCGGGGACTACTACAATGAGCAGTTCTTC.

The chain couples TRBV5-1 to TRBJ1-6; no reliable D call. V gave up 0 bases and J gave up 6 bases, with 10 bases separating them. This CDR3 is built from 15 residues. Per the germline V gene, CDR1 is SGHRS and CDR2 is YFSETQ. CDR3 DNA: TGCGCCAGCAGCTTGGGGGAATCCCGTAATTCACCCCTCCACTTT. This sequence encodes CASSLGESRNSPLHF.

The chain has TRBV20-1 and TRBJ2-7; the match to TRBD1 covers 8 bases. Trimming took 6 bases from V and 6 from J; bases not matched to a gene: 16. The germline V gene encodes CDR1 DFQATT and CDR2 SNEGSKA (reference sequence). The CDR3 is 15 amino acids. CDR3 sequence: CSAPVPGRGRAEQYF. The CDR3 DNA follows: TGCAGTGCCCCTGTCCCGGGCAGGGGGCGCGCCGAGCAGTACTTC.

The chain employs TRBV20-1 and TRBJ2-5; 7 bases line up with TRBD1. V lost 7 bases and J lost 7; bases outside the gene matches: 12. This CDR3 has 13 amino acids. Germline CDR1 DFQATT, CDR2 SNEGSKA (reference sequence). The CDR3 DNA reads as TGCAGTGTCGACAGGGTCTCTTCTGGGACCCAGTACTTC. Its protein is CSVDRVSSGTQYF.

CDR3 residues: CSALGLAGGQETQYF. In DNA form, the CDR3 reads TGCAGTGCCCTCGGACTAGCGGGAGGACAAGAGACCCAGTACTTC. The chain combines TRBV20-1 with TRBJ2-5; 14 nucleotides match TRBD2. CDR1 is DFQATT and CDR2 is SNEGSKA in the germline V gene (reference sequence). V was clipped by 6 bases and J by 2 bases; unmatched bases: 5. The CDR3 extends over 15 amino acids.

The rearrangement joins TRBV11-2 to TRBJ2-7; the match to TRBD2 covers 8 bases. Germline lookup yields CDR1 SGHAT and CDR2 FQNNGV. The V gene end was trimmed by 6 bases and the J gene end by 3 bases; junction bases not matched to a gene: 25. The CDR3 consists of 20 residues. CDR3 DNA sequence: TGTGCCAGCAGTCCACCCCCGAGACAGCGACTTGCGGGAGGAAACTACGAGCAGTACTTC. The encoded protein is CASSPPPRQRLAGGNYEQYF.

This chain connects TRBV5-1 to TRBJ2-7, with D maybe TRBD1 (5 bases). Germline CDR1 is SGHRS and CDR2 is YFSETQ. This CDR3 region has 13 residues. V was shortened by 4 bases and J by 1 base, with 9 bases between the two germline ends. CDR3 DNA sequence: TGCGCCAGCAGCAGGGGTGGGTCCTACGAGCAGTACTTC. Amino acid sequence: CASSRGGSYEQYF.

This clonotype showed up just a few times. The chain employs TRBV15 and TRBJ2-6; D may be TRBD2 (6 bases). The CDR3 contains 16 residues. V was shortened by 0 bases and J by 2 bases, with 8 bases between the two germline ends. Germline V lookup: CDR1 LNHNV, CDR2 YYDKDF (reference sequence). CDR3 protein: CATSRDPGAGANVLTF. In nucleotides, the CDR3 is TGTGCCACCAGCAGAGATCCGGGGGCTGGGGCCAACGTCCTGACTTTC.

This rearrangement joins TRBV4-3 to TRBJ2-1, with D unclear. Germline CDR1 LGHNA, CDR2 YSLEER. V lost 0 bases and J lost 3, with 12 bases in between. This CDR3 is built from 16 residues. CDR3 in amino acids: CASSQDSSAVYNEQFF. The CDR3 DNA reads as TGCGCCAGCAGCCAAGATTCTTCCGCCGTCTACAATGAGCAGTTCTTC.

The sample holds many counts of this clonotype. V usage is TRBV12-3 or TRBV12-4 and J usage is TRBJ2-7; no definite D call. The length of the CDR3 is 12 residues. V gave up 0 bases and J gave up 3 bases, with 3 bases separating them. In nucleotides, the CDR3 is TGTGCCAGCAGTTTAGCGGTCTACGAGCAGTACTTC. This gives the protein CASSLAVYEQYF.

The CDR3 DNA sequence: TGTGCCAGCTCGCCTCGGAGGAACGGGGAGCTGTTTTTT. Protein product: CASSPRRNGELFF. The chain uses TRBV18 and TRBJ2-2; D may be TRBD2 (5 bases). This CDR3 is 13 amino acids long. Per germline, CDR1 KGHSH and CDR2 LQKENI. With 6 bases removed from V and 7 bases from J, the gap between germline ends came to 12 bases.

The J gene is TRBJ2-3, the V gene TRBV20-1, with 14 bases that match TRBD2. Trimming took 1 base from V and 1 from J; bases not matched to a gene: 7. The CDR3 runs to 18 residues. Germline CDR1 reads DFQATT; CDR2 reads SNEGSKA (reference sequence). CDR3 nucleotide sequence: TGCAGTGCTAGAGCCAATCCGGGACTAGCGGGGGGCACAGATACGCAGTATTTT. It specifies CSARANPGLAGGTDTQYF.

The chain carries TRBV7-2 and TRBJ2-3, with 14 bases lining up with TRBD2. The V segment lost 4 bases and the J segment 5 bases; nucleotides outside the gene matches: 2. Germline V CDR1 and CDR2: SGHTA, FQGNSA. The CDR3 has 15 residues. CDR3 loop: CASSWGLAGEDTQYF. DNA for the CDR3: TGTGCCAGCAGCTGGGGACTAGCGGGAGAAGATACGCAGTATTTT.

This clonotype showed up many times. V and J are TRBV12-3 or TRBV12-4 and TRBJ1-1; D gene unclear. This CDR3 region has 13 residues. Trimming pared 1 base from V and 3 bases from J, leaving 6 bases between. CDR3 DNA sequence: TGTGCCAGCAGTTTAGAGAGGGACACTGAAGCTTTCTTT. Its translation: CASSLERDTEAFF.

The chain uses TRBV20-1 and TRBJ2-1, with 10 bases that match TRBD1. CDR1 DFQATT and CDR2 SNEGSKA come from the germline V gene (reference sequence). This CDR3 comprises 17 residues. Trimming at V came to 3 bases and at J to 3 bases, leaving 11 bases not matched to a gene. CDR3 sequence (DNA): TGCAGTGCTAGTAATCCCGGGACAGGGGATAGCTACAATGAGCAGTTCTTC. It codes for CSASNPGTGDSYNEQFF.

Only one count was recorded for this clonotype. This rearrangement joins TRBV20-1 to TRBJ2-3; no clear D. Germline lookup yields CDR1 DFQATT and CDR2 SNEGSKA (reference sequence). The V gene lost 3 bases and the J gene lost 6 bases, with 7 bases spanning the gap. The CDR3 extends over 11 amino acids. CDR3 coding DNA: TGCAGTGCTAGTCAATGGGATACGCAGTATTTT. Protein sequence: CSASQWDTQYF.

There are a few counts of this clonotype. V gene TRBV12-3 or TRBV12-4 combines with J gene TRBJ1-1, with 9 nucleotides matching TRBD1. The CDR3 contains 16 residues. V was pared by 6 bases and J by 0 bases, with 8 bases of the junction left unmatched. The CDR3 region has the DNA TGTGCCAGCAGCTTCGGACAGGGGAAGATGAACACTGAAGCTTTCTTT. Translation gives CASSFGQGKMNTEAFF.

This chain links TRBV27 with TRBJ2-1, with D perhaps matching TRBD2 (5 bases). V was pared by 2 bases and J by 6 bases, with 17 bases between. This CDR3 region has 16 residues. CDR1 and CDR2 from the germline V gene are MNHEY and SMNVEV (reference sequence). The CDR3 is CASSLGPLVGGNEQFF. The CDR3 DNA reads TGTGCCAGCAGTTTAGGTCCCCTGGTAGGAGGCAATGAGCAGTTCTTC.

V usage is TRBV29-1 and J usage is TRBJ2-3, with D perhaps matching TRBD2 (5 bases). V lost 4 bases, J lost 2 bases, and 16 bases lay in between. There are 15 residues in the CDR3. The germline CDR1 and CDR2 sequences are SQVTM and ANQGSEA. The CDR3 spells CSVGRLGTYTDTQYF. The CDR3, as DNA: TGCAGCGTTGGGAGGTTGGGCACCTACACAGATACGCAGTATTTT.

The table lists this clonotype with a count of one. The chain links TRBV5-1 to TRBJ1-1; D is possibly TRBD1 (5 bases). CDR3 length: 15 residues. The germline gives CDR1 SGHRS, CDR2 YFSETQ. Trimming removed 4 bases from V and 5 bases from J, with 18 bases in between. The CDR3 DNA is TGCGCCAGCAGCCTACGGCCCGAGGGGTGGACTGAAGCTTTCTTT. Its protein product is CASSLRPEGWTEAFF.

The chain is built from TRBV10-3 and TRBJ2-6, with D perhaps matching TRBD1 (5 bases). Trimming cost V 4 bases and J 4 bases, with 11 bases left between them. The germline V gene encodes CDR1 ENHRY and CDR2 SYGVKD. The CDR3 consists of 15 residues. The CDR3 region has the DNA TGTGCCATCAGTGCCGCCAGGGCCGGGGCCAACGTCCTGACTTTC. It is translated as CAISAARAGANVLTF.

This clonotype came up a few times. This chain joins TRBV30 and TRBJ2-1; D ambiguous. V was trimmed by 3 bases and J by 5 bases, leaving 5 bases between them. CDR1 is GTSNPN and CDR2 is SVGIG in the germline V gene (reference sequence). The CDR3 runs to 11 residues. The CDR3 sequence is CAWRGNNEQFF. CDR3 sequence (DNA): TGTGCCTGGAGGGGAAACAATGAGCAGTTCTTC.

This clonotype was seen many times. The rearrangement uses TRBV29-1 and TRBJ2-1; the D is unclear. The germline V and J ends were trimmed by 7 bases and 0 bases, with 4 bases remaining between them. The length of the CDR3 is 11 residues. Germline V gives CDR1 SQVTM, CDR2 ANQGSEA. This CDR3 is CSGGSYNEQFF. In nucleotides, the CDR3 is TGCAGCGGGGGCTCCTACAATGAGCAGTTCTTC.

This clonotype appeared many times. The rearrangement links TRBV20-1 to TRBJ1-6; D is perhaps TRBD1 (6 bases). With 2 bases removed from V and 9 bases from J, the gap between germline ends came to 14 bases. Germline loops: CDR1 DFQATT, CDR2 SNEGSKA (reference sequence). The length of the CDR3 is 14 residues. CDR3 sequence reads: CSARSGGQSSPLHF. CDR3 in DNA: TGCAGTGCTAGATCCGGGGGGCAGAGTTCACCCCTCCACTTT.